This TCR beta chain was sequenced during a study of blood T cell repertoires in COVID-19. Study overall: Specimens from acute and convalescent COVID-19 originated in the United States, Italy and Spain.

Study processing details: The assay estimated nucleated cells by amplifying reference gene primers. Only in-frame clones appear in the TCRdb table, and some are missing; sequencing was by immunoSEQ multiplex PCR. D and trimming were read from the DNA, whereas the V and J calls and clone size are those reported in that table. The table includes about 52,000 clones, 75% to 90% detected once. Trimming removed 6 bases from V and 4 bases from J, with 12 bases in between. Germline V gene data show CDR1 as KGHSH and CDR2 as LQKENI. The CDR3 has 13 residues. Sequenced: peripheral blood. This receptor was taken from a human donor in a cohort sampled during active COVID-19. This chain connects TRBV18 to TRBJ2-5; D is perhaps TRBD1 (6 bases). The CDR3 spells CASSSTGRETQYF. In nucleotides, the CDR3 is TGTGCCAGCTCGTCAACAGGGAGAGAGACCCAGTACTTC.